The 19 T cell receptor beta chains presented below share a single source sample, sequenced in a study of blood T cells in healthy people across ages (dated by TCRdb to between 2015 and 2016). Library creation used 5' RACE. The sequencing machine was an Illumina HiSeq 2500. A second PCR of about 6 to 11 cycles was performed with a sample-barcoded 5' primer and a J-beta primer mix. TCRdb reprocessing: public reads trimmed at Q25 with fastp, clones called with MiXCR, in-frame beta chains kept. When rows share a CDR3 protein, they turn into one entry using the most common DNA and genes. This sample gives over 1,500,000 distinct CDR3 sequences in total; around 48% of them show up just once. Over 2% of the sample lies in the top ten. The sequenced material came from blood. All receptors derive from a woman between 35 and 50 years old in good health.

V is TRBV5-6 and J is TRBJ1-6; D unresolved. V shed 1 base and J shed 4 bases, with 9 bases lying between them. The CDR3 contains 15 residues. Germline assignment: CDR1 SGHDT and CDR2 YYEEEE. For the CDR3, the DNA is TGTGCCAGCAGCTTGTCCCCAATGTATAATTCACCCCTCCACTTT. This gives the protein CASSLSPMYNSPLHF.

CDR3 loop: CASVRGASRIGEQFF. In nucleotides, the CDR3 is TGTGCCAGCGTCCGAGGGGCGTCCCGAATAGGTGAGCAGTTCTTC. The gene calls are TRBV5-5 and TRBJ2-1; D might be TRBD1 or TRBD2, each matching 5 bases. Germline-derived CDR1 and CDR2 are SGHKS and YYEKEE (reference sequence). This CDR3 region has 15 residues. Trimming took off 7 bases at V and 9 bases at J, with 23 bases between the two ends.

For the CDR3, the DNA is TGTGCCAGCAGGAGAGACGGGGGAGGCCTCTCCTACGAGCAGTACTTC. Its translation: CASRRDGGGLSYEQYF. The rearrangement uses TRBV2 and TRBJ2-7, with D tentatively TRBD2 (6 bases). This CDR3 contains 16 residues. V lost 6 bases and J lost 0, with 18 bases in between. Germline values: CDR1 SNHLY, CDR2 FYNNEI. The full variable domain, with the rest looked up from reference TRBV2 and TRBJ2-7, is EPEVTQTPSHQVTQMGQEVILRCVPISNHLYFYWYRQILGQKVEFLVSFYNNEISEKSEIFDDQFSVERPDGSNFTLKIRSTKLEDSAMYFCASRRDGGGLSYEQYFGPGTRLTVT.

For the CDR3, the DNA is TGTGCCAGCAGTTTAGCCCAACCGGCGAATGGCTACACCTTC. Translation gives CASSLAQPANGYTF. The chain carries TRBV12-3 or TRBV12-4 and TRBJ1-2; D not certain. V lost 0 bases to trimming and J lost 6 bases, with 11 bases between them. CDR3 length: 14 residues.

The V call is TRBV12-3 or TRBV12-4, the J call TRBJ1-2; possible D gene TRBD1, 6 bases. The CDR3 has 15 residues. The V end was cut by 1 base, the J end by 5 bases, with 14 bases between. As DNA, the CDR3 is TGTGCCAGCAGTTTAGTTAGAGGGGGGATGTATGGCTACACCTTC. Its protein is CASSLVRGGMYGYTF.

The chain has TRBV6-5 and TRBJ1-2; no definite D call. The CDR3 has 15 residues. V shed 3 bases and J shed 2 bases, with 13 bases lying between them. Germline V lookup: CDR1 MNHEY, CDR2 SVGAGI. CDR3 sequence: CASSYSPGPNYGYTF. The CDR3 DNA reads as TGTGCCAGCAGTTATTCCCCAGGACCAAACTATGGCTACACCTTC.

The gene calls are TRBV27 and TRBJ2-1; no definite D call. The CDR3 contains 14 residues. CDR1 MNHEY and CDR2 SMNVEV come from the germline V gene (reference sequence). V lost 6 bases and J lost 2, with 11 bases in between. The CDR3 is CASSITGPYNEQFF. Here the CDR3 DNA reads TGTGCCAGCAGCATCACCGGTCCCTACAATGAGCAGTTCTTC.

The table lists this clonotype with a few counts. The gene calls are TRBV25-1 and TRBJ2-6, with D possibly being TRBD1 (5 bases). With 4 bases removed from V and 2 bases from J, the gap between germline ends came to 18 bases. Germline CDR1 MGHDK, CDR2 SYGVNS. This CDR3 region has 18 residues. The CDR3 region has the DNA TGTGCCAGCAGTGGTTTCAGGGCCCGAATGACTGGGGCCAACGTCCTGACTTTC. Its protein product is CASSGFRARMTGANVLTF.

The chain links TRBV6-1 to TRBJ2-1; 16 bases agree with TRBD2. Germline-derived CDR1 and CDR2 are MNHNS and SASEGT. V lost 6 bases, J lost 8 bases, and 13 bases stayed unmatched. The CDR3 is 18 amino acids. The CDR3 bases are TGTGCCAGCAGCCCTGGGACTAGCGGGGGGGGCCGGGTATATGAGCAGTTCTTC. This gives the protein CASSPGTSGGGRVYEQFF.

The J gene is TRBJ1-5, the V gene TRBV28, with a weak D call TRBD1 (5 bases). CDR1 MDHEN and CDR2 SYDVKM come from the germline V gene. The CDR3 extends over 14 amino acids. The V end lost 2 bases, the J end lost 7 bases, and 12 bases lay between the germline ends. This chain's CDR3 is CASSLQLQVQPQHF. CDR3 nucleotides: TGTGCCAGCAGTTTACAGCTACAGGTCCAGCCCCAGCATTTT.

V is TRBV27 and J is TRBJ1-5; possible D gene TRBD1, 5 bases. This CDR3 has 13 amino acids. V lost 5 bases to trimming and J lost 4 bases, with 9 bases between them. Looked up from germline, CDR1 is MNHEY and CDR2 is SMNVEV (reference sequence). CDR3 sequence reads: CASSIRVNQPQHF. DNA for the CDR3: TGTGCCAGCAGTATCAGGGTAAATCAGCCCCAGCATTTT.

About this clonotype itself: Since the CDR3 does not end with the conserved phenylalanine or tryptophan, this likely comes from a read error. It is unclear where the CDR3 begins or ends on the DNA, so no DNA is shown, and the CDR3 is as TCRdb lists it. The chain couples TRBV9 to TRBJ2-5; whether TRBD2, the table's D call, matches the DNA was not checked. Germline assignment: CDR1 SGDLS and CDR2 YYNGEE. The CDR3 is 15 residues long, ends included. The CDR3 protein is CAGSVLSGSGYTFGS.

V and J are TRBV20-1 and TRBJ1-6; no firm D call. Trimming pared 2 bases from V and 9 bases from J, leaving 11 bases between. The CDR3 loop spans 13 amino acids. The germline gives CDR1 DFQATT, CDR2 SNEGSKA (reference sequence). CDR3 region: CSARRGVGSPLHF. CDR3 nucleotides: TGCAGTGCTAGACGGGGAGTTGGTTCACCCCTCCACTTT.

This clonotype has only a few counts. The chain recombines TRBV29-1 with TRBJ2-2, with a weak D call TRBD1 (7 bases). This CDR3 has 11 amino acids. The V gene's germline CDR1 is SQVTM and CDR2 ANQGSEA. The DNA for the CDR3 is TGCACCATCAGGGGGGCCGGGGAGCTGTTTTTT. Translation gives CTIRGAGELFF.

The chain combines TRBV11-2 with TRBJ2-3; 8 bases are a match to TRBD2. This CDR3 is built from 15 residues. CDR1 and CDR2 from the germline V gene are SGHAT and FQNNGV. V lost 5 bases and J lost 0; bases outside the gene matches: 4. CDR3 region: CASSRAGVSTDTQYF. In nucleotides, the CDR3 is TGTGCCAGCAGCAGAGCGGGGGTTAGCACAGATACGCAGTATTTT.

V gene TRBV24-1 combines with J gene TRBJ2-1, with 10 bases fitting TRBD2. The trim removed 4 bases at V and 6 bases at J, leaving 8 bases unmatched. Per the germline V gene, CDR1 is KGHDR and CDR2 is SFDVKD. The CDR3 has 16 residues. CDR3 sequence (DNA): TGTGCCACCAGTGACTCCCAGCGGGGGGGCCTCAATGAGCAGTTCTTC. It is translated as CATSDSQRGGLNEQFF.

The V and J genes are TRBV11-3 and TRBJ2-6; D unresolved. The V and J ends lost 2 bases and 3 bases respectively, with 5 bases between them. Germline V gene sequence: CDR1 SGHNT, CDR2 YENEEA. The CDR3 runs 14 residues. The CDR3 spells CASSLLLGANVLTF. Here the CDR3 DNA reads TGTGCCAGCAGCTTACTCCTTGGGGCCAACGTCCTGACTTTC.

Turning to this clonotype: Germline is not matched at one junction end, which may reflect a read error. This rearrangement joins TRBV7-9 to TRBJ2-7, with 8 bases identical to TRBD1. Per the germline V gene, CDR1 is SEHNR and CDR2 is FQNEAQ (reference sequence). The CDR3 runs 13 residues. The CDR3 DNA reads TGTGCCAGCAGACAGGGGGGCAGGGACGAGCGGTACTTC. The encoded protein is CASRQGGRDERYF.

This rearrangement joins TRBV7-9 to TRBJ2-5, with D perhaps matching TRBD1 or TRBD2 (5 bases each). The CDR3 has 14 amino acids. Per the germline V gene, CDR1 is SEHNR and CDR2 is FQNEAQ (reference sequence). Trimming removed 3 bases at V and 4 bases at J, with 12 bases between. The CDR3 sequence: CASSFRDAIETQYF. In DNA form, the CDR3 reads TGTGCCAGCAGCTTCCGGGACGCAATAGAGACCCAGTACTTC.